Following are 31 T cell receptor beta chains from one sample sequenced in a study of shared clonotypes between healthy human individuals. The assay was immunoSEQ multiplex PCR, and TCRdb's table has in-frame clones only and misses some. In the table there are about 2.4 million clones, approximately 94% of which are singletons. The specimen was naive CD4+ T cells from PBMCs. The subset here: CD45RA+ positively selected. The receptor source for this set is a man in his late teens or twenties in good health. Some clones in this sample may be carry-over from other donors' samples.

This chain joins TRBV28 and TRBJ2-3; 9 nucleotides align to TRBD2. V lost 10 bases and J lost 14; bases outside the gene matches: 10. Looked up from germline, CDR1 is MDHEN and CDR2 is SYDVKM. The CDR3 loop spans 11 amino acids. DNA of the CDR3: TGTGCCACCAACCCCGGGACTAGCTGGTATTTT. Amino acid sequence: CATNPGTSWYF.

To note about this clone: Other DNA sequences in this specimen translate into the identical CDR3. This sequence joins TRBV5-1 and TRBJ2-5; 8 nucleotides agree with TRBD2. V shed 0 bases, J shed 4 bases, and the junction held 2 bases outside the gene matches. Germline V gene data show CDR1 as SGHRS and CDR2 as YFSETQ. There are 14 residues in the CDR3. The DNA of the CDR3 is TGCGCCAGCAGCTTGGTGAGCGGGGGAGAGACCCAGTACTTC. Translation gives CASSLVSGGETQYF. Full variable domain (rest looked up from reference TRBV5-1 and TRBJ2-5): KAGVTQTPRYLIKTRGQQVTLSCSPISGHRSVSWYQQTPGQGLQFLFEYFSETQRNKGNFPGRFSGRQFSNSRSEMNVSTLELGDSALYLCASSLVSGGETQYFGPGTRLLVL.

In its sample, this clone was seen a few times. This sample includes further DNA sequences coding for the same CDR3. This sequence joins TRBV5-1 and TRBJ1-4; the D is unclear. The CDR3 has 12 amino acids. Trimming shortened V by 2 bases and J by 5 bases, and 4 bases separated the two germline ends. CDR1 SGHRS and CDR2 YFSETQ come from the germline V gene. The CDR3 nucleotides are TGCGCCAGCAGCTTAGGCAATGAAAAACTGTTTTTT. Amino acids: CASSLGNEKLFF.

The chain links TRBV13 to TRBJ2-6; no clear D. V was shortened by 1 base and J by 1 base, with 5 bases between the two germline ends. This CDR3 is built from 15 residues. Looked up from germline, CDR1 is PRHDT and CDR2 is FYEKMQ (reference sequence). The CDR3 bases are TGTGCCAGCAGCTTAGCCGGTTCTGGGGCCAACGTCCTGACTTTC. As protein: CASSLAGSGANVLTF.

The genes are TRBV12-5 and TRBJ2-1; 7 bases are shared with TRBD1. CDR3 size: 19 residues. The germline V gene encodes CDR1 LGHNT and CDR2 FRNRAP. V dropped 5 bases and J dropped 3; count of bases not matched to a gene: 19. CDR3 residues: CASGETGTEGRPNYNEQFF. Here the CDR3 DNA reads TGTGCTAGTGGTGAAACCGGGACAGAGGGTCGGCCAAACTACAATGAGCAGTTCTTC.

This clone was recorded only once. The chain links TRBV28 to TRBJ1-1; D uncertain. Trimming took 3 bases from V and 0 from J, leaving 8 bases between them. This CDR3 spans 14 amino acids. Germline V gives CDR1 MDHEN, CDR2 SYDVKM. The CDR3 DNA reads TGTGCCAGCAGTTTGGCAGCCTTGAACACTGAAGCTTTCTTT. Its protein product is CASSLAALNTEAFF.

This chain uses TRBV5-1 with TRBJ2-2; TRBD1 is a possible D gene (6 bases). Germline V CDR1 and CDR2: SGHRS, YFSETQ. V was clipped by 1 base and J by 6 bases, with 22 bases between them. There are 18 residues in the CDR3. In DNA, the CDR3 is TGCGCCAGCAGCTTGCGGTACCTGGGGACATTTAGTCCCGGGGAGCTGTTTTTT. Its protein product is CASSLRYLGTFSPGELFF.

This sequence joins TRBV27 and TRBJ2-7, with 10 bases matching TRBD2. The V segment lost 3 bases and the J segment 5 bases; nucleotides outside the gene matches: 13. The germline CDR1 and CDR2 sequences are MNHEY and SMNVEV (reference sequence). This CDR3 has 17 residues. DNA for the CDR3: TGTGCCAGCAGTTTCCGGGGTAGCGGGAGGAAAGTAGACGAGCAGTACTTC. This gives the protein CASSFRGSGRKVDEQYF.

The chain combines TRBV5-6 with TRBJ2-7; D possibly matches TRBD1 or TRBD2 (5 bases each). This CDR3 is 15 amino acids long. V lost 5 bases, J lost 0 bases, and 15 bases lay in between. Looked up from germline, CDR1 is SGHDT and CDR2 is YYEEEE. This chain's CDR3 is CASRNRGLSSYEQYF. The CDR3, as DNA: TGTGCCAGCAGGAACCGGGGCCTAAGCTCCTACGAGCAGTACTTC. Full variable domain (remainder filled in from reference TRBV5-6 and TRBJ2-7): DAGVTQSPTHLIKTRGQQVTLRCSPKSGHDTVSWYQQALGQGPQFIFQYYEEEERQRGNFPDRFSGHQFPNYSSELNVNALLLGDSALYLCASRNRGLSSYEQYFGPGTRLTVT.

The chain is built from TRBV30 and TRBJ1-5; the D is unclear. Germline-derived CDR1 and CDR2 are GTSNPN and SVGIG (reference sequence). V dropped 2 bases and J dropped 2 bases, with 7 bases sitting between them. The CDR3 spans 13 residues. CDR3 DNA: TGTGCCTGGAGTCCCCGGCGCAATCAGCCCCAGCATTTT. Protein: CAWSPRRNQPQHF.

The chain links TRBV11-2 to TRBJ2-5; 10 bases match TRBD2. There are 16 residues in the CDR3. Unmatched junction bases numbered 9, after V lost 5 bases and J lost 3 bases. The germline V gene has CDR1 SGHAT and CDR2 FQNNGV. CDR3 amino acids: CASSRGGLAGEETQYF. The CDR3 DNA follows: TGTGCCAGCAGCCGAGGGGGTCTAGCGGGAGAAGAGACCCAGTACTTC.

About this clone itself: This specimen includes other DNA sequences encoding the same CDR3. J is TRBJ2-1 and V is TRBV5-1; 12 bases fit TRBD2. Per the germline V gene, CDR1 is SGHRS and CDR2 is YFSETQ. The CDR3 covers 15 residues. V gave up 4 bases and J gave up 4 bases; unmatched junction bases: 3. The CDR3 protein is CASSLGTSGYNEQFF. The DNA of the CDR3 is TGCGCCAGCAGCCTGGGGACTAGCGGGTACAATGAGCAGTTCTTC.

The chain combines TRBV27 with TRBJ2-1, with 9 bases matching TRBD1. This CDR3 has 15 residues. J lost 5 bases, V lost 3 bases, and 5 bases had no gene match. Per germline, CDR1 MNHEY and CDR2 SMNVEV (reference sequence). The CDR3 DNA is TGTGCCAGCAGTTTTTGGGACAGGGTCAACAATGAGCAGTTCTTC. Its translation: CASSFWDRVNNEQFF.

V is TRBV27 and J is TRBJ2-5; D uncertain. V was pared by 7 bases and J by 5 bases, with 14 bases between. The CDR3 extends over 13 amino acids. Germline V lookup: CDR1 MNHEY, CDR2 SMNVEV (reference sequence). The CDR3 DNA is TGTGCCAGCAAGCCCGCGGTTTGGGAGACCCAGTACTTC. Translating gives CASKPAVWETQYF.

The V call is TRBV6-1, the J call TRBJ2-7; the D gene is possibly TRBD1 (5 bases). Trimming shortened V by 5 bases and J by 3 bases, and 14 bases separated the two germline ends. This CDR3 is 14 amino acids long. Germline CDR1 is MNHNS and CDR2 is SASEGT. The CDR3 reads CASSPVGAIYEQYF. CDR3 DNA sequence: TGTGCCAGCAGTCCGGTTGGGGCCATCTACGAGCAGTACTTC.

This chain uses TRBV5-1 with TRBJ1-1; tentatively, D is TRBD1 (5 bases). The CDR3 has 14 residues. The V end was cut by 3 bases, the J end by 4 bases, with 13 bases between. Per the germline V gene, CDR1 is SGHRS and CDR2 is YFSETQ. The CDR3 DNA reads TGCGCCAGCAGCTCGACAGTTCCGGTCACTGAAGCTTTCTTT. Residues: CASSSTVPVTEAFF.

Note on this clone: Other DNA sequences in this specimen translate into the identical CDR3. The rearrangement links TRBV18 to TRBJ1-1, with 7 bases matching TRBD1. Germline V gene lookup returns CDR1 KGHSH and CDR2 LQKENI. The CDR3 contains 14 residues. Unmatched junction bases numbered 4, after V lost 3 bases and J lost 3 bases. For the CDR3, the DNA is TGTGCCAGCTCACCGACAGGGCGGGACACTGAAGCTTTCTTT. Protein: CASSPTGRDTEAFF.

The chain employs TRBV13 and TRBJ2-6, with D possibly being TRBD2 (6 bases). The V end lost 4 bases, the J end lost 2 bases, and 18 bases lay between the germline ends. Germline V gives CDR1 PRHDT, CDR2 FYEKMQ (reference sequence). The CDR3 extends over 18 amino acids. The CDR3 nucleotides are TGTGCCAGCAGCTACGCGATACCGGGAGTAGCTGGGGCCAACGTCCTGACTTTC. It encodes CASSYAIPGVAGANVLTF.

This clone has a single count. CDR3 sequence reads: CASSASGTRAQYEQFF. The CDR3 nucleotides are TGTGCCAGCAGCGCGTCCGGGACTAGGGCGCAATACGAGCAGTTCTTC. The J gene is TRBJ2-1, the V gene TRBV7-7, with 8 bases aligning to TRBD2. V was pared by 5 bases and J by 10 bases, with 16 bases of the junction left unmatched. CDR3 length: 16 amino acids. Germline CDR1 SSHAT, CDR2 FNYEAQ (reference sequence).

This clone came up once. V gene TRBV5-1 combines with J gene TRBJ2-1; TRBD2 might be the D (7 bases). From germline, CDR1 is SGHRS and CDR2 YFSETQ. V dropped 3 bases and J dropped 7 bases, with 23 bases sitting between them. This CDR3 comprises 17 residues. This CDR3 is CASSSRGGGVGENEQFF. Here the CDR3 DNA reads TGCGCCAGCAGCTCCCGAGGCGGGGGCGTAGGAGAAAATGAGCAGTTCTTC. Together with reference TRBV5-1 and TRBJ2-1, the CDR3 gives the full variable domain: KAGVTQTPRYLIKTRGQQVTLSCSPISGHRSVSWYQQTPGQGLQFLFEYFSETQRNKGNFPGRFSGRQFSNSRSEMNVSTLELGDSALYLCASSSRGGGVGENEQFFGPGTRLTVL.

The CDR3 DNA follows: TGCGCCAGCAGCGCCACAGGGCTCAGCAAGAGGGGCTCTGGAAACACCATATATTTT. Protein sequence: CASSATGLSKRGSGNTIYF. The chain carries TRBV5-1 and TRBJ1-3, with D possibly TRBD1 on 6 matching bases. Germline CDR1 and CDR2: SGHRS and YFSETQ. The V gene lost 4 bases and the J gene lost 0 bases, with 23 bases spanning the gap. This CDR3 has 19 residues.

DNA of the CDR3: TGTGCCAGCTCACCTCAATCGGACGGGACTGACTATGGCTACACCTTC. Protein sequence: CASSPQSDGTDYGYTF. This chain uses TRBV18 with TRBJ1-2; TRBD1 is a possible D gene (5 bases). The CDR3 has 16 amino acids. V was pared by 3 bases and J by 3 bases, with 17 bases between. The V gene's germline CDR1 is KGHSH and CDR2 LQKENI.

The chain couples TRBV5-1 to TRBJ2-1; 11 bases map to TRBD2. The CDR3 spans 14 residues. Germline values: CDR1 SGHRS, CDR2 YFSETQ. J lost 6 bases, V lost 5 bases, and 4 bases had no gene match. DNA for the CDR3: TGCGCCAGCAGTGGGACTAGCGGTCCCAATGAGCAGTTCTTC. It translates to CASSGTSGPNEQFF.

The chain recombines TRBV28 with TRBJ2-7; D gene ambiguous. This CDR3 region has 16 residues. The V gene's germline CDR1 is MDHEN and CDR2 SYDVKM. The V and J ends lost 10 bases and 0 bases respectively, with 22 bases between them. The CDR3 bases are TGTGCCACCAATGGGCTAGTTTTTGATGGCTCCTACGAGCAGTACTTC. This encodes CATNGLVFDGSYEQYF.

As for this clone: The same CDR3 arises from other DNA sequences in this sample as well. V and J are TRBV29-1 and TRBJ1-1, with D unclear. The germline V gene has CDR1 SQVTM and CDR2 ANQGSEA. Trimming removed 3 bases from V and 1 base from J, with 9 bases in between. CDR3 length equals 13 residues. Here the CDR3 reads CSVEGRPNTEAFF. DNA for the CDR3: TGCAGCGTTGAGGGTCGCCCGAACACTGAAGCTTTCTTT.

The CDR3 is CASRPTSGSWETQYF. For the CDR3, the DNA is TGTGCCAGCAGGCCGACTAGCGGGAGCTGGGAGACCCAGTACTTC. The chain recombines TRBV7-2 with TRBJ2-5; 12 bases fit TRBD2. The length of the CDR3 is 15 residues. Looked up from germline, CDR1 is SGHTA and CDR2 is FQGNSA. With V trimmed by 6 bases and J by 5 bases, 7 bases remained unmatched. Full variable domain (outside the CDR3, taken from reference TRBV7-2 and TRBJ2-5): GAGVSQSPSNKVTEKGKDVELRCDPISGHTALYWYRQSLGQGLEFLIYFQGNSAPDKSGLPSDRFSAERTGGSVSTLTIQRTQQEDSAVYLCASRPTSGSWETQYFGPGTRLLVL.

This chain joins TRBV4-2 and TRBJ2-7, with D tentatively TRBD1 (6 bases). The CDR3 runs to 16 residues. Between the trimmed V and J ends, which lost 4 bases and 2 bases, there was a span of 18 bases. Germline assignment: CDR1 LGHNA and CDR2 YNFKEQ. CDR3 sequence (DNA): TGTGCCAGCAGCCCCGCAACCGGGACAAACGCCTACGAGCAGTACTTC. Amino acid sequence: CASSPATGTNAYEQYF.

This clone occurred once. J is TRBJ2-7 and V is TRBV5-6; 10 bases align to TRBD2. The CDR3 runs 15 residues. Germline lookup yields CDR1 SGHDT and CDR2 YYEEEE. Trimming removed 3 bases from V and 3 bases from J; junction bases left unmatched: 6. The CDR3 nucleotides are TGTGCCAGCAGCTGGTTAGTAGCGGGAGGCTACGAGCAGTACTTC. As protein: CASSWLVAGGYEQYF.

The V call is TRBV7-6, the J call TRBJ1-5, with no clear D. This CDR3 is built from 18 residues. V lost 1 base, J lost 0 bases, and 16 bases lay in between. The germline CDR1 and CDR2 sequences are SGHVS and FNYEAQ. The CDR3 DNA is TGTGCCAGCAGCTTAGAAGGCCCGCAGACTTATAGCAATCAGCCCCAGCATTTT. Translation: CASSLEGPQTYSNQPQHF. The whole variable domain, remainder taken from reference TRBV7-6 and TRBJ1-5, is GAGVSQSPRYKVTKRGQDVALRCDPISGHVSLYWYRQALGQGPEFLTYFNYEAQQDKSGLPNDRFSAERPEGSISTLTIQRTEQRDSAMYRCASSLEGPQTYSNQPQHFGDGTRLSIL.

This sequence joins TRBV5-1 and TRBJ2-5; the match to TRBD2 covers 9 bases. V shed 2 bases, J shed 2 bases, and the junction held 4 bases outside the gene matches. The length of the CDR3 is 15 residues. The germline V gene has CDR1 SGHRS and CDR2 YFSETQ. Written as DNA, the CDR3 is TGCGCCAGCAGCTTCGGAGCGGGGGGACAAGAGACCCAGTACTTC. Amino acids: CASSFGAGGQETQYF.

The chain is built from TRBV7-2 and TRBJ1-5; maybe TRBD1 (5 bases). The germline CDR1 and CDR2 sequences are SGHTA and FQGNSA. CDR3 length: 15 amino acids. The ends were cut back, 6 bases at V and 4 bases at J, with 16 bases in the middle. CDR3 DNA: TGTGCCAGCAGAAGGGACCTAAATATAAATCAGCCCCAGCATTTT. Protein sequence: CASRRDLNINQPQHF.